This T cell receptor (beta chain) appears in the sequencing data of a study of blood T cell repertoires in COVID-19. Study details: From T cells, B-cell-depleted T cells, or PBMCs came the material, which was cDNA or gDNA.

The assay was immunoSEQ multiplex PCR, and TCRdb's table has in-frame clones only and misses some. The data show 200,000 to 250,000 clones, approximately 90% seen once. Germline V gene data show CDR1 as SGHTA and CDR2 as FQGNSA. This CDR3 contains 16 residues. Trimming removed 1 base at V and 4 bases at J, with 15 bases between. Seattle researchers signed up patients amid active infection and tracked them longitudinally. The gene calls are TRBV7-2 and TRBJ2-3; tentatively, D is TRBD2 (6 bases). The source is a man in his 60s with COVID-19, enrolled during active disease. The sample consisted of peripheral blood. The CDR3 here is CASSLVRLDVADTQYF. The CDR3 region has the DNA TGTGCCAGCAGCTTAGTTCGACTAGATGTAGCAGATACGCAGTATTTT.